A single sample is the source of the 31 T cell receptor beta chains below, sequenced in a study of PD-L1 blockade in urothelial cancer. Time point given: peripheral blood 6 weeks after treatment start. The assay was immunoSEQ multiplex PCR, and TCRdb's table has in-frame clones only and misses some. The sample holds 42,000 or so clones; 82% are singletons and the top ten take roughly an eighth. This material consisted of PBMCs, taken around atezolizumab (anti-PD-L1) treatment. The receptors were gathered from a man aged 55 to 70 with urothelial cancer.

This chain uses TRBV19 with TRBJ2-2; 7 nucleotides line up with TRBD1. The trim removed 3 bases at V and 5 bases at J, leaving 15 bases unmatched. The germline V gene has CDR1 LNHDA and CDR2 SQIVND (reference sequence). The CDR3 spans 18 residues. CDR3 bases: TGTGCCAGTAGTATTTCCCAAGACAGGGTGGGTCGTACCGGGGAGCTGTTTTTT. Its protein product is CASSISQDRVGRTGELFF.

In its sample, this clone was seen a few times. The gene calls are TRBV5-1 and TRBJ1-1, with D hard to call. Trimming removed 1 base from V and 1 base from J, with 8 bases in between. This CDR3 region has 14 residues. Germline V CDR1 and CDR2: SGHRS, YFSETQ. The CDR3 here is CASSLLEKNTEAFF. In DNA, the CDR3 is TGCGCCAGCAGCTTGCTAGAAAAGAACACTGAAGCTTTCTTT.

CDR3 protein: CASSGGTSGEETQYF. CDR3 in DNA: TGCGCCAGCAGCGGGGGGACTAGCGGGGAAGAGACCCAGTACTTC. The chain couples TRBV5-1 to TRBJ2-5; 13 nucleotides line up with TRBD2. In germline, CDR1 is SGHRS, CDR2 YFSETQ. Trimming took 4 bases from V and 3 from J; bases not matched to a gene: 3. This CDR3 comprises 15 residues.

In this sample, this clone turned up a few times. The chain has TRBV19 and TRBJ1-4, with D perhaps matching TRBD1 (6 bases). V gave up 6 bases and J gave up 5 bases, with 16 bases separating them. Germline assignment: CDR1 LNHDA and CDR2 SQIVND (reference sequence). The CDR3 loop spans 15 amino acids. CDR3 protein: CASSPGGGRNEKLFF. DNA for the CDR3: TGTGCCAGTAGCCCGGGGGGGGGCAGGAATGAAAAACTGTTTTTT. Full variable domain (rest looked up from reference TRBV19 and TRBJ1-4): DGGITQSPKYLFRKEGQNVTLSCEQNLNHDAMYWYRQDPGQGLRLIYYSQIVNDFQKGDIAEGYSVSREKKESFPLTVTSAQKNPTAFYLCASSPGGGRNEKLFFGSGTQLSVL.

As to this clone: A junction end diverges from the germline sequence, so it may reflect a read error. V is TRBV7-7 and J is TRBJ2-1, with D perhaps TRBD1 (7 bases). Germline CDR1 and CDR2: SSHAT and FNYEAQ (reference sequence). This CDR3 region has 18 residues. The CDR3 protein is CASSLGTGAGSSYNEQFF. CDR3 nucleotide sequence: TGTGCTAGCAGCTTAGGTACAGGGGCCGGGAGCTCCTACAATGAGCAGTTCTTC.

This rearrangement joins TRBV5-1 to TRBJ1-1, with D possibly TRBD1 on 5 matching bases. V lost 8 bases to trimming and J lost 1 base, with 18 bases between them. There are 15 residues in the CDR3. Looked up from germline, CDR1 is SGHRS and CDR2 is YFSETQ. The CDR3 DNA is TGCGCCAGTACGGGGGGGTCCGGGTCGAACACTGAAGCTTTCTTT. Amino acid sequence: CASTGGSGSNTEAFF. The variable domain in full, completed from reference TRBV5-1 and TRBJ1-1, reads KAGVTQTPRYLIKTRGQQVTLSCSPISGHRSVSWYQQTPGQGLQFLFEYFSETQRNKGNFPGRFSGRQFSNSRSEMNVSTLELGDSALYLCASTGGSGSNTEAFFGQGTRLTVV.

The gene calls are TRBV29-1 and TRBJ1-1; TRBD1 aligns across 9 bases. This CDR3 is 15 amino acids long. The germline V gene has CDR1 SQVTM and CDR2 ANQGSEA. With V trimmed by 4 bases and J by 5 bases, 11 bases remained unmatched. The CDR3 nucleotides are TGCAGCGTTGGGGGGACAGGGTCCAAAGGGACTGAAGCTTTCTTT. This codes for CSVGGTGSKGTEAFF.

In DNA form, the CDR3 reads TGTGCCTACACATGGAGGGCGGGGGAAAAACTGTTTTTT. Translation: CAYTWRAGEKLFF. The V call is TRBV30, the J call TRBJ1-4; D unclear. CDR3 length: 13 residues. The V gene's germline CDR1 is GTSNPN and CDR2 SVGIG (reference sequence). With 7 bases removed from V and 8 bases from J, the gap between germline ends came to 17 bases.

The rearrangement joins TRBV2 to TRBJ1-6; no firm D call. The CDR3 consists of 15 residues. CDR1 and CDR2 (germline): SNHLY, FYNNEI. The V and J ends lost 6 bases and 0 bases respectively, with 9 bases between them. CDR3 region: CASRPFSSYNSPLHF. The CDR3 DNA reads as TGTGCCAGCAGACCTTTCAGCTCCTATAATTCACCCCTCCACTTT.

CDR3 DNA: TGTGCCAGCAGCTCCTTGACAGGGGACAATGAGCAGTTCTTC. It codes for CASSSLTGDNEQFF. V and J are TRBV11-2 and TRBJ2-1, with 8 bases matching TRBD1. The CDR3 length is 14 residues. Germline V gives CDR1 SGHAT, CDR2 FQNNGV. The junction had 4 bases not matched to a gene; V was cut back by 4 bases and J by 5 bases.

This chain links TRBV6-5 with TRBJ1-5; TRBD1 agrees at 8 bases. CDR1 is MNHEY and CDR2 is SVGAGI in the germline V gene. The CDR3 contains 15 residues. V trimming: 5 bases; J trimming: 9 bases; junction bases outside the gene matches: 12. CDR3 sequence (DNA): TGTGCCAGCAGTCCGACAGGGGCCCCGAAGGGGCCCCAGCATTTT. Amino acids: CASSPTGAPKGPQHF.

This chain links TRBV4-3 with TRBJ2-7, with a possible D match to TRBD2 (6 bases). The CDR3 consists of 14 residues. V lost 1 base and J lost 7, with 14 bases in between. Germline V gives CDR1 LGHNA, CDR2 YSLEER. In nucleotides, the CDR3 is TGCGCCAGCAGCCAAGGTCGGAGAGGAGGGGAGCAGTACTTC. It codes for CASSQGRRGGEQYF.

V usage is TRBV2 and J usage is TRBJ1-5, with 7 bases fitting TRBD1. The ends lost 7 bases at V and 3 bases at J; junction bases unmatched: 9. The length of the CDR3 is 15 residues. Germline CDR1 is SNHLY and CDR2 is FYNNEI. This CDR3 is CASTPGQDYNQPQHF. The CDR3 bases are TGTGCCAGCACCCCAGGACAGGACTACAATCAGCCCCAGCATTTT.

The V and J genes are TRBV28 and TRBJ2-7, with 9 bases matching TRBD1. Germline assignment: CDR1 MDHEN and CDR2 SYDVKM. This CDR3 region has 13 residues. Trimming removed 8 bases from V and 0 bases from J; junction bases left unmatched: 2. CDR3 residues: CASGTGSSYEQYF. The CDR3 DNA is TGTGCCAGCGGGACAGGGAGCTCCTACGAGCAGTACTTC.

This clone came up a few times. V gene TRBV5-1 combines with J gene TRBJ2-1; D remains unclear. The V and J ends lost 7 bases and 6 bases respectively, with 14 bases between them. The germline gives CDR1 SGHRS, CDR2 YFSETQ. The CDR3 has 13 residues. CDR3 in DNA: TGCGCCAGCCCCTCAGTGTTTGTCAATGAGCAGTTCTTC. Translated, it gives CASPSVFVNEQFF.

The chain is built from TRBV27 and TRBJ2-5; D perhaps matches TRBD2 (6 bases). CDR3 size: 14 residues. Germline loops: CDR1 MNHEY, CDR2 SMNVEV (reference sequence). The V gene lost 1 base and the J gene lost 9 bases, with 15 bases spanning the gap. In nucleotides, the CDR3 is TGTGCCAGCAGTTTATTTAAGGCGGGATGGCCCCAGTACTTC. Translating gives CASSLFKAGWPQYF.

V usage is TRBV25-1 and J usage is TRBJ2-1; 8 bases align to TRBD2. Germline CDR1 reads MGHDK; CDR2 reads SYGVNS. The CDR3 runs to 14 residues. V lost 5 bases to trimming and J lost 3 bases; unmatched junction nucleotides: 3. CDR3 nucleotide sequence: TGTGCCAGCAGTCGGGAGGGAGGCTACAATGAGCAGTTCTTC. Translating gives CASSREGGYNEQFF.

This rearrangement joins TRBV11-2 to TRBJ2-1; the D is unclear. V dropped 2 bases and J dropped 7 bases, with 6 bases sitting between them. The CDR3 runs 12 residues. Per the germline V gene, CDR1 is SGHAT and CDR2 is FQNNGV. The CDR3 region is CASSLQANEQFF. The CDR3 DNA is TGTGCCAGCAGCTTACAGGCGAATGAGCAGTTCTTC.

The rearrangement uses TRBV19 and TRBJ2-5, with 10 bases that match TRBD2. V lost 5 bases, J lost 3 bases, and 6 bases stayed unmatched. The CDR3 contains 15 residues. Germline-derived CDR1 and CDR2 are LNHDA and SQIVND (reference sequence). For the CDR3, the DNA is TGTGCCAGTAGTGGGTGGCTAGCGGGAGAAGAGACCCAGTACTTC. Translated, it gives CASSGWLAGEETQYF. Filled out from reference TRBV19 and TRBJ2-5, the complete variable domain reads DGGITQSPKYLFRKEGQNVTLSCEQNLNHDAMYWYRQDPGQGLRLIYYSQIVNDFQKGDIAEGYSVSREKKESFPLTVTSAQKNPTAFYLCASSGWLAGEETQYFGPGTRLLVL.

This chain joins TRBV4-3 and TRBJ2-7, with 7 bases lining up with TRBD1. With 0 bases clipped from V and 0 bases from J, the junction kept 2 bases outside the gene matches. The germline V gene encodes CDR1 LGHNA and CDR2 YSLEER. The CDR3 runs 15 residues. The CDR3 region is CASSQEAGGSYEQYF. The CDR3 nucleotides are TGCGCCAGCAGCCAAGAGGCAGGGGGCTCCTACGAGCAGTACTTC.

CDR3 loop: CASSHGQGDTEAFF. The CDR3 nucleotides are TGTGCCAGCAGCCACGGACAGGGAGACACTGAAGCTTTCTTT. This chain uses TRBV5-6 with TRBJ1-1; 8 bases align to TRBD1. CDR1 and CDR2 from the germline V gene are SGHDT and YYEEEE. This CDR3 region has 14 residues. The V and J ends lost 4 bases and 3 bases, in that order; junction bases with no gene match: 5. Variable domain in full (rest from reference TRBV5-6 and TRBJ1-1): DAGVTQSPTHLIKTRGQQVTLRCSPKSGHDTVSWYQQALGQGPQFIFQYYEEEERQRGNFPDRFSGHQFPNYSSELNVNALLLGDSALYLCASSHGQGDTEAFFGQGTRLTVV.

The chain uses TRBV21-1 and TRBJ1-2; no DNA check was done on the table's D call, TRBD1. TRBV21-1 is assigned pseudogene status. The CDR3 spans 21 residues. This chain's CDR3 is CASSKTYVRPHRVAGLYGYTF. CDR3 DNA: TGTGCCAGCAGCAAAACCTACGTTCGGCCACACAGGGTAGCTGGCCTCTATGGCTACACCTTC.

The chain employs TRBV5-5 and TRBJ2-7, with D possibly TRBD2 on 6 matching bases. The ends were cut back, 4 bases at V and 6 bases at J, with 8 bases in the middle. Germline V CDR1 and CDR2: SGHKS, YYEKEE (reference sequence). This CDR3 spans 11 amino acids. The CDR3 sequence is CASSQAGEQYF. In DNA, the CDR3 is TGTGCCAGCAGCCAAGCGGGCGAGCAGTACTTC.

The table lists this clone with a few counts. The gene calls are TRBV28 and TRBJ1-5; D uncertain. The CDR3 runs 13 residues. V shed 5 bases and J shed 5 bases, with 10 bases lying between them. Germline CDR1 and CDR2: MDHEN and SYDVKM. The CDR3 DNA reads TGTGCCAGCAGTGAGCATAGAGATCAGCCCCAGCATTTT. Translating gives CASSEHRDQPQHF.

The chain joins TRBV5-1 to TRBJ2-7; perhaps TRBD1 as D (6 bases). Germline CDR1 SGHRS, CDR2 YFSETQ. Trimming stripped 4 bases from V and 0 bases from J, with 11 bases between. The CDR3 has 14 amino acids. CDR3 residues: CASSEDSPSYEQYF. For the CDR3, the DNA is TGCGCCAGCAGCGAGGACAGCCCCTCCTACGAGCAGTACTTC.

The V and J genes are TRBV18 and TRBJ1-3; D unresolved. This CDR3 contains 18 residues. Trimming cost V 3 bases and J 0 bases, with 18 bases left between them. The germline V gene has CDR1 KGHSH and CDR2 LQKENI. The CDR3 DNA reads TGTGCCAGCTCACCTATCTCCACCGGGATGGCCTCTGGAAACACCATATATTTT. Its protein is CASSPISTGMASGNTIYF.

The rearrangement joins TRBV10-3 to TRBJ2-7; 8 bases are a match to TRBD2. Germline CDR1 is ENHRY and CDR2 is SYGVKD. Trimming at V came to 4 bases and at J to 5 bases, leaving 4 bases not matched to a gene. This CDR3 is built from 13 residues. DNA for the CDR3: TGTGCCATCAGTGCGCGGGGGGTCGACGAGCAGTACTTC. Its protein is CAISARGVDEQYF.

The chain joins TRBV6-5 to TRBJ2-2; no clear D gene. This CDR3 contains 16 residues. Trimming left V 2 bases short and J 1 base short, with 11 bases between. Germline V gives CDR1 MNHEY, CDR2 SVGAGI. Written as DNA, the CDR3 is TGTGCCAGCAGTTACCAGGCCACAAGGAACACCGGGGAGCTGTTTTTT. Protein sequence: CASSYQATRNTGELFF.

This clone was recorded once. This chain's CDR3 is CASSAPLGGVFQDGYTF. CDR3 coding DNA: TGTGCCAGCAGCGCCCCCTTAGGGGGGGTCTTTCAGGATGGCTACACCTTC. V and J are TRBV5-5 and TRBJ1-2, with a tentative D call TRBD1 (6 bases). There are 17 residues in the CDR3. Germline assignment: CDR1 SGHKS and CDR2 YYEKEE (reference sequence). Trimming removed 4 bases from V and 6 bases from J, with 25 bases in between.

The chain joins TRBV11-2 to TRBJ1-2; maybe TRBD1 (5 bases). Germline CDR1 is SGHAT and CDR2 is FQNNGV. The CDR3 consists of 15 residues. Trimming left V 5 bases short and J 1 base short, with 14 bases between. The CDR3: CASSLQTGVNYGYTF. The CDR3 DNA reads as TGTGCCAGCAGCCTACAAACAGGAGTTAACTATGGCTACACCTTC.

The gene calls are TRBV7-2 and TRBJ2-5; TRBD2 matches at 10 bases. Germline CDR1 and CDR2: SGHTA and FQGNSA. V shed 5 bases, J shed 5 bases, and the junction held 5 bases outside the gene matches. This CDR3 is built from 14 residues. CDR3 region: CASSPQTSGETQYF. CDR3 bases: TGTGCCAGCAGCCCCCAGACTAGCGGGGAGACCCAGTACTTC.